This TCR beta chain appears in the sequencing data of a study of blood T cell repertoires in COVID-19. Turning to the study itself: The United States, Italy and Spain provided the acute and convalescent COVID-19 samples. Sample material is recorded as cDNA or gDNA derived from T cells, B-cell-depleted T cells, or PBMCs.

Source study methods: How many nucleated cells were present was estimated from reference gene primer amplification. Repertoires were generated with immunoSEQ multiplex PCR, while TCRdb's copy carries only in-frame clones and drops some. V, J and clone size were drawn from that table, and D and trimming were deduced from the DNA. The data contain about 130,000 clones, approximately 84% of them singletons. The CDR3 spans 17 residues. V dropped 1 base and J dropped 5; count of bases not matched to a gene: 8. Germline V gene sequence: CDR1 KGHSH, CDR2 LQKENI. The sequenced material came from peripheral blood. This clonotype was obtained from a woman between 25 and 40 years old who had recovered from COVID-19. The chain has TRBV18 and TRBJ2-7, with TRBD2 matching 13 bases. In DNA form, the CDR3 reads TGTGCCAGCTCACCACGCCGGACTAGCGGGAGAATCCACGAGCAGTACTTC. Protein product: CASSPRRTSGRIHEQYF.